This TCR beta chain was profiled in a study of cytomegalovirus exposure and HLA in healthy donors. Overall study results and limits: Compared with the roughly 670-donor mean, an Asian-associated ancestry cluster reportedly had fewer N-insertions, according to a later analysis. Immune exposure was documented only through CMV serostatus. Later, TCR association rates were found to vary by HLA locus, highest for DRB1 and lowest for HLA-C.

PCR was performed using 60 Vbeta and 13 Jbeta primers. Repertoires were generated with immunoSEQ multiplex PCR, while TCRdb's copy carries only in-frame clones and drops some. This sample has 95,000 to 100,000 clones; approximately 89% occur once, and the top ten carry 3.5% to 5%. The CDR3 is made up of 15 amino acids. Trimming shortened V by 0 bases and J by 5 bases, and 14 bases separated the two germline ends. CDR1 is SGDLS and CDR2 is YYNGEE in the germline V gene. In the case of this clone: Its cognate antigen is unknown. Other DNA variants within this sample encode the same CDR3.

J is TRBJ2-5 and V is TRBV9; TRBD2 might be the D (5 bases). Source material: PBMCs. The TCR was taken from a man aged 30 to 45 in good health and CMV-seronegative. CDR3: CASSVGLAGGETQYF. The CDR3 nucleotides read TGTGCCAGCAGCGTAGGTTTGGCGGGCGGGGAGACCCAGTACTTC.